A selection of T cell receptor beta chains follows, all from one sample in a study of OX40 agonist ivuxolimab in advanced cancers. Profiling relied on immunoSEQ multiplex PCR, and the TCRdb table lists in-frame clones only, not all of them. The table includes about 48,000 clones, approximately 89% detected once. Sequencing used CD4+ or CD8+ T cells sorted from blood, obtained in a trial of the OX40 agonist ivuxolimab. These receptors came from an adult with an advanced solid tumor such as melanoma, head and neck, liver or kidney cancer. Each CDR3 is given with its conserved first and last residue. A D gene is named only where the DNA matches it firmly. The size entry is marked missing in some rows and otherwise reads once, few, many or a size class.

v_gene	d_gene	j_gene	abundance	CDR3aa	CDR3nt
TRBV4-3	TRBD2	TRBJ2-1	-	CASSQDAGGSGEQFF	TGCGCCAGCAGCCAAGATGCGGGAGGGTCCGGTGAGCAGTTCTTC
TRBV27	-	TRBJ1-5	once	CASSLSSNQPQHF	TGTGCCAGCAGTTTATCGAGCAATCAGCCCCAGCATTTT
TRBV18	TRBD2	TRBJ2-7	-	CASSHGTSGRGFDEQYF	TGTGCCAGCTCTCACGGTACTAGCGGTAGGGGTTTTGACGAGCAGTACTTC
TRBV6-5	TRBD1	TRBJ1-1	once	CASSYGQGNTEAFF	TGTGCCAGCAGCTACGGACAGGGGAACACTGAAGCTTTCTTT
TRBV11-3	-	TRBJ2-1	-	CASSLVGNEQFF	TGTGCCAGCAGCTTAGTCGGCAATGAGCAGTTCTTC
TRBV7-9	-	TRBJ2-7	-	CASSLASSYEQYF	TGTGCCAGCAGCTTGGCTAGCAGCTACGAGCAGTACTTC
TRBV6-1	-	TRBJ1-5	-	CASRVGQPQHF	TGTGCCAGCAGGGTGGGTCAGCCCCAGCATTTT
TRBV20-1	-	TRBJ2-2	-	CSALNGELFF	TGCAGTGCCTTGAATGGGGAGCTGTTTTTT
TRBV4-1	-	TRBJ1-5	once	CASSQRDTGNQPQHF	TGCGCCAGCAGCCAACGGGATACGGGCAATCAGCCCCAGCATTTT
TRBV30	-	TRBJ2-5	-	CAWSLGVETQYF	TGTGCCTGGAGTTTAGGGGTGGAGACCCAGTACTTC
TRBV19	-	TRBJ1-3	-	CASRGTPSVSGNTIYF	TGTGCCAGTAGGGGGACTCCGTCCGTCTCTGGAAACACCATATATTTT
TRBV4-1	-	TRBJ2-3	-	CASSQDETEETDTQYF	TGCGCCAGCAGCCAAGATGAGACAGAAGAGACAGATACGCAGTATTTT
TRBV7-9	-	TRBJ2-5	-	CASSNTAVGQETQYF	TGTGCCAGCAGCAACACTGCGGTCGGCCAAGAGACCCAGTACTTC
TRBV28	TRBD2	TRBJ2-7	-	CASSPRVAGENEQYF	TGTGCCAGCAGCCCCCGGGTAGCGGGAGAAAACGAGCAGTACTTC
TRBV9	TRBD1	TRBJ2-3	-	CAGSRGLTDTQYF	TGTGCCGGGTCCAGGGGGCTCACAGATACGCAGTATTTT
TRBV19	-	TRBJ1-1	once	CASSPPTGRLGAEAFF	TGTGCCAGTAGTCCACCGACAGGAAGGTTGGGCGCTGAAGCTTTCTTT
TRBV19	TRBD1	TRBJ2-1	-	CASSIGETGVNEQFF	TGTGCCAGTAGTATAGGTGAGACAGGGGTCAATGAGCAGTTCTTC
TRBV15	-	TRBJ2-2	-	CATSRVGDPGELFF	TGTGCCACCAGCAGAGTTGGGGATCCCGGGGAGCTGTTTTTT
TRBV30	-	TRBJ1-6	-	CAWSGESGSPLHF	TGTGCCTGGAGTGGGGAATCCGGTTCACCCCTCCACTTT
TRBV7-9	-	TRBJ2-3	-	CASSLVLAVGDTQYF	TGTGCCAGCAGCTTAGTTTTAGCGGTGGGGGATACGCAGTATTTT
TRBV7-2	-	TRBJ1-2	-	CASSSRDLEGYGYTF	TGTGCCAGCAGCTCCCGGGACCTCGAGGGGTATGGCTACACCTTC
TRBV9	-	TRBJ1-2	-	CASSNTGPAAYGYTF	TGTGCCAGCAGTAATACAGGGCCCGCTGCCTATGGCTACACCTTC
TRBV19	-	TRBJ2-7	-	CASTPGVSPSYEQYF	TGTGCCAGTACCCCCGGTGTTTCCCCCTCCTACGAGCAGTACTTC